This TCR beta chain was identified during a study of T cell repertoires in cytomegalovirus infection. Points on this clonotype: Its matching antigen is unknown. A read error may explain this, as a much larger clone is one base away.

Germline V gene lookup returns CDR1 SEHNR and CDR2 FQNEAQ (reference sequence). This CDR3 has 13 residues. TCRdb used MiXCR to reprocess the reads, holding one entry per CDR3 protein. The sample has about 68,000 distinct CDR3 sequences; approximately 22% are singletons. General study findings and limits: Cumulative frequency (of public TCR beta family members) identified carriers of CMV plus the relevant HLA.

Sequenced: PBMCs, sequenced either directly or after in vitro stimulation (not recorded which). This clonotype originated in a human donor in good health (CMV status not recorded). Some clones in this sample may be carry-over from other donors' samples. V usage is TRBV7-9 and J usage is TRBJ2-3; tentatively, D is TRBD1 (6 bases). The CDR3 DNA reads as TGTGCCAGCAGCTTAGGTTGGACAGATCCGCAGTATTTT. Translation: CASSLGWTDPQYF. Based on the CDR3 plus reference TRBV7-9 and TRBJ2-3, the full variable domain is DTGVSQNPRHKITKRGQNVTFRCDPISEHNRLYWYRQTLGQGPEFLTYFQNEAQLEKSRLLSDRFSAERPKGSFSTLEIQRTEQGDSAMYLCASSLGWTDPQYFGPGTRLTVL.